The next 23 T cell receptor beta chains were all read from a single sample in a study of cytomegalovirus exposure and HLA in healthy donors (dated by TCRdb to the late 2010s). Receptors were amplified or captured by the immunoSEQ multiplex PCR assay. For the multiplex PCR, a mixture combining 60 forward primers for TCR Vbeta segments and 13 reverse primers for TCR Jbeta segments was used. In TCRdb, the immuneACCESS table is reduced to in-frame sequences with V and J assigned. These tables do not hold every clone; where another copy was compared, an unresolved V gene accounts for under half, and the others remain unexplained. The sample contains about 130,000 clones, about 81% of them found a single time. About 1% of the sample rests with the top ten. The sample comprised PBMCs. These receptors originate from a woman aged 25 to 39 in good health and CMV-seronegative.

This CDR3 reads CASSTDRAYQPQHF. In DNA form, the CDR3 reads TGTGCCAGTTCAACGGACAGGGCATATCAGCCCCAGCATTTT. V and J are TRBV27 and TRBJ1-5; TRBD1 matches 8 bases. CDR3 length equals 14 residues. Germline V gene lookup returns CDR1 MNHEY and CDR2 SMNVEV (reference sequence). The junction had 9 bases not matched to a gene; V was cut back by 9 bases and J by 5 bases.

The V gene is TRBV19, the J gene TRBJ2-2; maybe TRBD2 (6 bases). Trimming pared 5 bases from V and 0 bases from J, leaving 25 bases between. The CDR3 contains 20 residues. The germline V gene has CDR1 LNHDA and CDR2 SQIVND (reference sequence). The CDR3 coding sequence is TGTGCCAGTAGTCCGGGGGTGGGGAAACCTACAGACGCGAACACCGGGGAGCTGTTTTTT. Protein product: CASSPGVGKPTDANTGELFF.

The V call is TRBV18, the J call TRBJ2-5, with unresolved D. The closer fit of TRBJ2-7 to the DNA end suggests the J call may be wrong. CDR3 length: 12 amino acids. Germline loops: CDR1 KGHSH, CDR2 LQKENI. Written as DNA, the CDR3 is TGTGCCAGCTCACCAACCGCCTACGAGCAGTACTTC. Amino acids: CASSPTAYEQYF.

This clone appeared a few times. CDR3 sequence: CASSSTTPRTFFSYGYTF. In DNA form, the CDR3 reads TGTGCCAGCAGCTCCACGACCCCTCGGACATTTTTCTCCTATGGCTACACCTTC. The chain links TRBV13 to TRBJ1-2; tentative D call: TRBD1 (5 bases). Deletions cut 4 bases from V and 4 bases from J, with 25 bases between. CDR3 length equals 18 residues. Germline V gives CDR1 PRHDT, CDR2 FYEKMQ (reference sequence).

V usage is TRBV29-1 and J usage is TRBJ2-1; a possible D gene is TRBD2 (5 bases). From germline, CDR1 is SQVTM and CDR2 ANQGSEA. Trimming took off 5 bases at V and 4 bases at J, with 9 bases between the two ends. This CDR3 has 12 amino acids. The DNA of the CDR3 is TGCAGCGTTCGGGCGGGTTACAATGAGCAGTTCTTC. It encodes CSVRAGYNEQFF.

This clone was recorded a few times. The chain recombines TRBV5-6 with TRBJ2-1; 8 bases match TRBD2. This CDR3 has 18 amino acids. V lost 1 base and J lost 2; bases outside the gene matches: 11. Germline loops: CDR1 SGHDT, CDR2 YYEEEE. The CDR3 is CASSLLRGARGAYNEQFF. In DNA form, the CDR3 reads TGTGCCAGCAGCTTGTTGAGGGGTGCGCGGGGGGCCTACAATGAGCAGTTCTTC.

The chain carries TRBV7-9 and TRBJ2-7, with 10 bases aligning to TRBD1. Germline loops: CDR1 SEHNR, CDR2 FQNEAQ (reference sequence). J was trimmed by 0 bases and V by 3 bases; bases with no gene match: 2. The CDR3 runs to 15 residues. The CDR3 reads CASSLGQGLSYEQYF. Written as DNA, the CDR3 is TGTGCCAGCAGCTTGGGACAGGGGCTCTCCTACGAGCAGTACTTC. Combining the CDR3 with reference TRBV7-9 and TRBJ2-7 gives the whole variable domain DTGVSQNPRHKITKRGQNVTFRCDPISEHNRLYWYRQTLGQGPEFLTYFQNEAQLEKSRLLSDRFSAERPKGSFSTLEIQRTEQGDSAMYLCASSLGQGLSYEQYFGPGTRLTVT.

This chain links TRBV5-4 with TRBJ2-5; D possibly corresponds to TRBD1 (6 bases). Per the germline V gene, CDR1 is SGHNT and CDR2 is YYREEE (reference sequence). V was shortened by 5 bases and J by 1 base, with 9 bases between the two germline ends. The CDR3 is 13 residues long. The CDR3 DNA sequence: TGTGCCAGCAGAAAGGACAGCCAAGAGACCCAGTACTTC. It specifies CASRKDSQETQYF.

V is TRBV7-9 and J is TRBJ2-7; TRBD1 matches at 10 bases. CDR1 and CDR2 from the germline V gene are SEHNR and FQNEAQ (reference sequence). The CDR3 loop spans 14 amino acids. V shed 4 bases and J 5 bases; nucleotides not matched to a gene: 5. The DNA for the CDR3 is TGTGCCAGCAGCTGGGACAGGGGAGTCCACGAGCAGTACTTC. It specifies CASSWDRGVHEQYF.

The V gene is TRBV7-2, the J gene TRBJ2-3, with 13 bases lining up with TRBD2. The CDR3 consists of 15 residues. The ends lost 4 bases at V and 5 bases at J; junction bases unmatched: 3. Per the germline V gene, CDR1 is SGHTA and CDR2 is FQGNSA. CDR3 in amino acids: CASSSRLAGGDTQYF. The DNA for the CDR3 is TGTGCCAGCAGCTCCCGACTAGCGGGAGGAGATACGCAGTATTTT.

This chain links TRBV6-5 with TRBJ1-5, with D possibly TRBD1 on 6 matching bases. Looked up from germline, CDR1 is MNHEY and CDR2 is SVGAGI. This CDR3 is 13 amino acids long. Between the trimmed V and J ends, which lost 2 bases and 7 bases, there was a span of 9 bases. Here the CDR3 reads CASSYDRRQPQHF. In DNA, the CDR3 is TGTGCCAGCAGTTACGACAGGCGGCAGCCCCAGCATTTT.

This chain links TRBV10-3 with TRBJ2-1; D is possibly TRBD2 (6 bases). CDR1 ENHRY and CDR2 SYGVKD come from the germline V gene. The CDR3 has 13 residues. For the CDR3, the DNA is TGTGCGACCGGGAAGGCTAGCGCCAATGAGCAGTTCTTC. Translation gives CATGKASANEQFF.

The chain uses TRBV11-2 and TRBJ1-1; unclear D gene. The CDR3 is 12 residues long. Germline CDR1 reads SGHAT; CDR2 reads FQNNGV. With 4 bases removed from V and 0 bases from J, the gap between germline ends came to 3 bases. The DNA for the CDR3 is TGTGCCAGCAGCTCCATGAACACTGAAGCTTTCTTT. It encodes CASSSMNTEAFF.

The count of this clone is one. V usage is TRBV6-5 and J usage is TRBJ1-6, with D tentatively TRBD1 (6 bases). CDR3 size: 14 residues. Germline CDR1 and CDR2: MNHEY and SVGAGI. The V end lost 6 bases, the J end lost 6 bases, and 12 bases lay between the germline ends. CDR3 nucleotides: TGTGCCAGCAGGACAGGTCGGATTAATTCACCCCTCCACTTT. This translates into CASRTGRINSPLHF.

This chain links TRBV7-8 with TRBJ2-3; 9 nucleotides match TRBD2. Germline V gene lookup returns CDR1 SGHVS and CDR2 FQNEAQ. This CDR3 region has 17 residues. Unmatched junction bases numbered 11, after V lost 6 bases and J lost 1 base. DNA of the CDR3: TGTGCCAGCAGACCATTTAGCGGGAGCGGGGGCACAGATACGCAGTATTTT. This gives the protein CASRPFSGSGGTDTQYF.

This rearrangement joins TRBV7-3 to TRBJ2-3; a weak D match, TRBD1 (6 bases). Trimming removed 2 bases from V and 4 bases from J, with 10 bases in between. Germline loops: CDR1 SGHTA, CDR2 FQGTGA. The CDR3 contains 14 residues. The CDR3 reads CASSLVRGSDTQYF. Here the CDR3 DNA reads TGTGCCAGCAGCTTAGTCAGGGGTTCAGATACGCAGTATTTT.

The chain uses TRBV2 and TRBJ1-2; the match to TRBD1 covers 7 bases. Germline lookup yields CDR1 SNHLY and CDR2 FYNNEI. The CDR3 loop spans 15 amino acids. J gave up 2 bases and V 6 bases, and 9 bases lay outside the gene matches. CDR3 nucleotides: TGTGCCAGCAGAAACCCGACAGGGTACAACTATGGCTACACCTTC. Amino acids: CASRNPTGYNYGYTF.

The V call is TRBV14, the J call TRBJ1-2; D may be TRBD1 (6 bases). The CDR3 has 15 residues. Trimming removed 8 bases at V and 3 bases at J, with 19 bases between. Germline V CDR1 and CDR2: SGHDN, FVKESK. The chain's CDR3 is CASGGVTDRDYGYTF. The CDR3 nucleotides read TGTGCCAGCGGTGGGGTCACGGACAGAGACTATGGCTACACCTTC.

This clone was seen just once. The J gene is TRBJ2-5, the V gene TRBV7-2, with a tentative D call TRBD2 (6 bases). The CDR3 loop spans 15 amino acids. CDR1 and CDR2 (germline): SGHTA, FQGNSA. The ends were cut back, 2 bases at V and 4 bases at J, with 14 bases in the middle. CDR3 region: CASSLQVTRIETQYF. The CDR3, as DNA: TGTGCCAGCAGCTTACAGGTGACTAGAATAGAGACCCAGTACTTC.

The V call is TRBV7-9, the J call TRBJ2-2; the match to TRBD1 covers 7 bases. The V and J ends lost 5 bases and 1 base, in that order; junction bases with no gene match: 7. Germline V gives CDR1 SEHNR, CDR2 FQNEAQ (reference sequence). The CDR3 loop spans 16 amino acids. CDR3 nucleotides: TGTGCCAGCAGCCCGTTCCGACAGGGGAACACCGGGGAGCTGTTTTTT. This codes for CASSPFRQGNTGELFF.

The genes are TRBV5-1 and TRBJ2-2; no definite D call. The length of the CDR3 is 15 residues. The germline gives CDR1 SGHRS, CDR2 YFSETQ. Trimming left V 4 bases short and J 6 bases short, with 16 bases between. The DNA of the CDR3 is TGCGCCAGCAGCAGAACAACCTCGATGCCCGGGGAGCTGTTTTTT. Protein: CASSRTTSMPGELFF.

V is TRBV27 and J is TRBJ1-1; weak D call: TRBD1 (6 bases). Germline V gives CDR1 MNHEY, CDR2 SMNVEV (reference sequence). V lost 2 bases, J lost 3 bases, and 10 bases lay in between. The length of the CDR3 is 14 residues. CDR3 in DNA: TGTGCCAGCAGTTTAAGGGGGGGCTACACTGAAGCTTTCTTT. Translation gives CASSLRGGYTEAFF.

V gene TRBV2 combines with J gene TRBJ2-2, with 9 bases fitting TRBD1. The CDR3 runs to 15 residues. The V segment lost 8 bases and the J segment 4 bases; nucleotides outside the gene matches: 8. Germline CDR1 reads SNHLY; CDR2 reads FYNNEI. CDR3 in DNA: TGTGCCAGCGGTATCACAGGGGGCGGCACCGGGGAGCTGTTTTTT. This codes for CASGITGGGTGELFF.